These 3 T cell receptor beta chains came from one sample sequenced in a study of blood T cell repertoires in COVID-19. Measured with immunoSEQ multiplex PCR; TCRdb has only the in-frame clones, and not every one. The data contain about 310,000 clones, around 90% of them seen just once; the ten biggest clones take up over 4%. The sequenced sample consisted of PBMCs or T cells enriched from blood (not recorded which). These receptors originate from a man in his sixties who had recovered from COVID-19.

The chain recombines TRBV27 with TRBJ2-7, with D maybe TRBD2 (7 bases). V was cut by 3 bases and J by 4 bases, with 19 bases left in between. The CDR3 runs 16 residues. Germline V gene sequence: CDR1 MNHEY, CDR2 SMNVEV (reference sequence). In nucleotides, the CDR3 is TGTGCCAGCAGTTTCGGGGGGAAGACCAGGGGTTACGAGCAGTACTTC. Translated, it gives CASSFGGKTRGYEQYF.

V gene TRBV30 combines with J gene TRBJ1-5; the match to TRBD1 covers 7 bases. Germline trimming cut 5 bases from V and 7 bases from J; bases unmatched to any gene: 8. The CDR3 has 13 amino acids. Germline lookup yields CDR1 GTSNPN and CDR2 SVGIG (reference sequence). The CDR3 region has the DNA TGTGCCTGGGCGACAGGGCCGGGACAGCCCCAGCATTTT. Translation: CAWATGPGQPQHF.

V gene TRBV28 combines with J gene TRBJ2-1; 14 nucleotides line up with TRBD2. Per the germline V gene, CDR1 is MDHEN and CDR2 is SYDVKM. The CDR3 totals 15 residues. The V gene end was trimmed by 5 bases and the J gene end by 9 bases; junction bases not matched to a gene: 6. Here the CDR3 reads CASSHQTSGRVEQFF. The CDR3 region has the DNA TGTGCCAGCAGTCACCAGACTAGCGGGAGGGTTGAGCAGTTCTTC.